This entry is about one T cell receptor (beta chain). Its binding antigen is unknown. Base qualities are not recorded, but no much larger clone differs from it by a single base. The data are from a study of blood T cell repertoires in COVID-19 (dated by TCRdb to about 2020). About the full investigation: Samples from collaborators originated in the United States, Italy and Spain and spanned both the acute and convalescent phases of COVID-19. A freely available public database, intended as a resource for researchers studying the immune response to SARS-CoV-2, is where the repertoires were released. The dataset comprised deeply sampled blood TCRbeta repertoires from subjects exposed to, actively infected with, or recovered from COVID-19. The material from the prospective study consisted of cDNA or gDNA derived from T cells, B-cell-depleted T cells, or PBMCs. The samples were drawn from two sources: the first 160 participants of the ongoing ImmuneRACE study, and 1,000 to 1,500 subjects contributed by 6 global collaborators. Where HLA class I and class II types were available, the types were taken from metadata supplied by the sample provider, not from assay-based typing. Sample metadata almost always included a de-identified subject ID, COVID-19 status, age in years and sex. What the study reported, not specific to this receptor: The quantity of clinical and demographic metadata differed by source and by participant and was supplied without curation.

TCRbeta CDR3 regions were amplified from genomic DNA using the immunoSEQ Assay, a bias-controlled multiplex PCR. On the study's bioinformatics: Within the assay, amplification of reference gene primers was used to estimate how many nucleated cells each sample contained. Sequence reads were collapsed and filtered to measure the absolute abundance of every unique TCRbeta CDR3 rearrangement. For each sample, productive Simpson clonality was calculated by taking the square root of Simpson's diversity index across productive rearrangements. TCRdb took this table from immuneACCESS and kept in-frame rearrangements with V and J called. Such tables lack part of the clones; where checked against another copy, unresolved V genes explain under half of the gap, and the rest is unexplained. V and J calls and clone size are as listed in that table; D and trimming were resolved from the DNA. Recorded for this sample are roughly 230,000 clones; about 80% of them occurred a single time. The ten largest clones add up to around 3.5% of the sample.

Enrolling through a virtual design, the prospective study's participants ranged in age from roughly 18 to 100 years and lived across about two dozen United States geographic areas. In the prospective study, participants were assigned to cohorts based on the clinical history participants reported in a screening survey and a study questionnaire. ImmuneRACE Cohort 3 recovered participants were defined by two consecutive negative NP/OP PCR tests, healthcare professional clearance, or symptom resolution. In the prospective study, whole blood, serum and a nasopharyngeal or oropharyngeal swab were collected from each participant by mobile phlebotomists. Additional blood draws and questionnaires over an approximately 2-month period could optionally be provided by prospective study participants. Before DNA extraction, blood samples from the prospective study were shipped at room temperature or frozen. The sequenced material came from PBMCs or T cells enriched from blood (not recorded which). The TCR sequence derives from a man aged 50-60 years who had recovered from COVID-19.

CDR3 reads: CASSLIAGQGTNQPQHF. The DNA reads as follows: TGTGCCAGCAGTCTCATTGCGGGACAGGGTACCAATCAGCCCCAGCATTTT. Here the chain combines TRBV28 and TRBJ1-5, and TRBD1 matches 9 of the central bases. From its cysteine to its phenylalanine, the CDR3 spans 17 amino acids. Kept here is only the CDR3 DNA, which spans 51 bases and is read in frame from base 1. The germline V gene yields MDHEN for CDR1 and SYDVKM for CDR2. V trim: 5 bases; J trim: 3 bases; unmatched bases: 11.